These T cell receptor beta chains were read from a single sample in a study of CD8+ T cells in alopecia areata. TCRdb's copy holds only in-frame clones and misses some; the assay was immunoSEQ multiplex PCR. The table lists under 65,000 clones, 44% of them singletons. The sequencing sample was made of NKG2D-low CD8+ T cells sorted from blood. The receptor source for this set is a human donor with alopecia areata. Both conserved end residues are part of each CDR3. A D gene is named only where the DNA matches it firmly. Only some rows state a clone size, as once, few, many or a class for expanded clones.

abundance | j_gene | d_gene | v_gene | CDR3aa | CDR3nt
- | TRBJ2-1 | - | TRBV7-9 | CASSPPWEEQFF | TGTGCCAGCAGCCCCCCCTGGGAGGAGCAGTTCTTC
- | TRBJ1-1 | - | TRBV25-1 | CASSESMRVEAFF | TGTGCCAGCAGTGAATCCATGCGGGTTGAAGCTTTCTTT
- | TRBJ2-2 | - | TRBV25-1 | CASLRYSGELFF | TGTGCCAGCCTACGGTATTCCGGGGAGCTGTTTTTT
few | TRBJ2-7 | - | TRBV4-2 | CASSQAATSFDEQYF | TGTGCCAGCAGCCAAGCAGCCACTAGCTTTGACGAGCAGTACTTC